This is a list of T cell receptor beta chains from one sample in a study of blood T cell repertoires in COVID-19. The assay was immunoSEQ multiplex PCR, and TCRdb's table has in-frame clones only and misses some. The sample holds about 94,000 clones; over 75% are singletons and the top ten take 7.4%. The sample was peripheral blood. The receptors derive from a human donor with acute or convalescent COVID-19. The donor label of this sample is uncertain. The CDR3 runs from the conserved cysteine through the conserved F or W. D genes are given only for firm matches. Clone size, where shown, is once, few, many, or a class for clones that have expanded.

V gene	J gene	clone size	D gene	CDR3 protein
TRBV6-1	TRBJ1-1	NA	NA	CASSEATPPRTRAFF
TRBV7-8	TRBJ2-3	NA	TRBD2	CASSVELAGGADTQYF
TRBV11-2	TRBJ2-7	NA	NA	CASSVSRGSSYEQYF
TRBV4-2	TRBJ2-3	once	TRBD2	CASSQEVAGSTDTQYF
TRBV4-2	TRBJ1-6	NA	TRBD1	CASSHTGTGSSYNSPLHF
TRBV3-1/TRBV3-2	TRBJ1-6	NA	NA	CASSQDSWWRGGDSPLHF
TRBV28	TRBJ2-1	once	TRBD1	CASNDPGQGNEQFF
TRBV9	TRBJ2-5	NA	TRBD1	CASRGQQETQYF
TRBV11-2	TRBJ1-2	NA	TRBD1	CASSFSGQGAGYTF
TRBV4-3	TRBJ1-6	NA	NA	CASSQRPTTVRNNSPLHF
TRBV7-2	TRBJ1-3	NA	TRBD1	CASSQGGTVIYF
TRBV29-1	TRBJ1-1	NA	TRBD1	CSAHQGQEVPFF
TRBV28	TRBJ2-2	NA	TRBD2	CASSLIGGGASGELFF
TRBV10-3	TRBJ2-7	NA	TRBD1	CAISDQGTGSYEQYF
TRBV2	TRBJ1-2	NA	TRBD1	CASSGTGDLKDGYTF
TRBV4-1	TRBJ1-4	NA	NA	CASSPQGATNEKLFF
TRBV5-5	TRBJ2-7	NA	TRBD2	CASSTLAGFTYEQYF
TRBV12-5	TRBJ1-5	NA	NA	CASGLYLAGNQPQHF
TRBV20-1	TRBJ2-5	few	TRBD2	CSASPGGWQETQYF
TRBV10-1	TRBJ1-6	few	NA	CASSPDTRSPLHF
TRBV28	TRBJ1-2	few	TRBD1	CASSRSDRGLDGYTF
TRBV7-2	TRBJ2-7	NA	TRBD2	CASSLVASGAPYEQYF
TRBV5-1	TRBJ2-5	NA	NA	CASSSGVGRETQYF
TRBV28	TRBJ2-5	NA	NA	CASSLDPRGAQETQYF
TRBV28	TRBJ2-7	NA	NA	CASSLVVSEQYF
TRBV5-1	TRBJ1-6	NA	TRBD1	CASSFPGTGRNSPLHF
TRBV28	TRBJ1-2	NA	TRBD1	CASSTRTGWIGRLYGYTF
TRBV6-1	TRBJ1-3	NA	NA	CASSEIRTGNTIYF
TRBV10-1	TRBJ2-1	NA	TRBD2	CASTSGAYNEQFF
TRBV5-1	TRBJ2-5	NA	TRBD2	CASSGSGGQETQYF
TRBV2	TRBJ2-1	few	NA	CASWAGQYNEQFF
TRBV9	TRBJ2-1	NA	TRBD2	CASSVGTSQRNEQFF
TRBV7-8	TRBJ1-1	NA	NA	CASSPKVTGQNTEAFF
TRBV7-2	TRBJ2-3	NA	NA	CASSLGIAPDTQYF
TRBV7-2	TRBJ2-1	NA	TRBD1	CASSNRDRGNEQFF
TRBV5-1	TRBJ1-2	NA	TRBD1	CASSWTGEVIPNYGYTF
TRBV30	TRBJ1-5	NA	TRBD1	CAWSPRGDQPQHF
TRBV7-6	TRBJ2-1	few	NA	CASSLPDSSYNEQFF
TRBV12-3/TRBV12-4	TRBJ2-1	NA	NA	CASSSVDEQFF